This TCR beta chain was identified in a study of CD8+ T cells in alopecia areata. Study as a whole: Dosing with tofacitinib proceeded for 6 to 18 months, followed by 6 months off drug.

This CDR3 has 13 residues. Trimming took 4 bases from V and 8 from J; bases not matched to a gene: 6. Per the germline V gene, CDR1 is SGHDT and CDR2 is YYEEEE. Alopecia areata patients provided lesional scalp punch biopsies and peripheral blood, both collected for the study. PBMCs, the starting material, were the source of sorted CD4+ and CD8+ T cells. As for this clone: Its specificity is not known.

RNA was isolated and reverse transcribed to cDNA, the sequencing template. Produced via immunoSEQ multiplex PCR; TCRdb's table is partial and in-frame only. The table has 100,000 to 150,000 clones, about 57% seen once. Regarding the study as a whole: The study found higher clonality in lesional than normal scalp, especially in alopecia totalis/universalis.

The chain is built from TRBV5-6 and TRBJ1-5; the match to TRBD1 covers 7 bases. Sequencing was performed on CD4+ T cells sorted from blood, taken at week 0. The receptor was derived from a human donor with alopecia areata. The CDR3 spells CASSSDREEPQHF. For the CDR3, the DNA is TGTGCCAGCAGCAGCGACAGGGAGGAGCCCCAGCATTTT.